Sequencing of this T cell receptor beta chain was carried out in a study of PD-1 blockade in classical Hodgkin lymphoma. Each patient relapsed following autologous stem cell transplantation, and prior brentuximab vedotin exposure differed. The data were produced by immunoSEQ multiplex PCR, yet TCRdb's version contains in-frame clones alone and is incomplete. The sample has some 20,000 clones, roughly 75% seen once. The input for sequencing was peripheral blood mononuclear cells (PBMCs), taken before the second cycle of nivolumab. The TCR sequence derives from a human donor with classical Hodgkin lymphoma.

CDR3 bases: TGCGCCAGCAGCCAAGAAAAGGGACTAGCGGGGGGGCCGAACACCGGGGAGCTGTTTTTT. Translated: CASSQEKGLAGGPNTGELFF. The chain links TRBV4-1 to TRBJ2-2, with 16 bases aligning to TRBD2. V lost 0 bases to trimming and J lost 0 bases; unmatched junction nucleotides: 4. Germline V CDR1 and CDR2: MGHRA, YSYEKL. CDR3 length: 20 residues.